The 18 T cell receptor beta chains listed next were all sequenced from one sample in a study of OX40 agonist ivuxolimab in advanced cancers. This table comes from immunoSEQ multiplex PCR, and its TCRdb copy is limited to in-frame clones, with some not included. The data contain 65,000 to 95,000 clones, 85% to 95% of them singletons. The sequenced sample was CD4+ or CD8+ T cells sorted from blood, obtained in a trial of the OX40 agonist ivuxolimab. The receptor set was obtained from an adult with an advanced solid tumor such as melanoma, head and neck, liver or kidney cancer.

This CDR3 is CASSPEGLAGAYEQYF. In DNA, the CDR3 is TGTGCCAGCAGCCCAGAAGGGCTAGCGGGCGCCTACGAGCAGTACTTC. This sequence joins TRBV7-2 and TRBJ2-7; 8 bases match TRBD2. The length of the CDR3 is 16 residues. Germline V gene data show CDR1 as SGHTA and CDR2 as FQGNSA. Trimming at V came to 5 bases and at J to 2 bases, leaving 11 bases not matched to a gene.

The chain couples TRBV30 to TRBJ2-3, with D tentatively TRBD1 or TRBD2 (6 bases each). V lost 7 bases and J 5 bases, leaving 22 bases between the germline ends. The CDR3 covers 15 residues. Germline CDR1 GTSNPN, CDR2 SVGIG (reference sequence). Here the CDR3 reads CASLGIGGRVDTQYF. The CDR3, as DNA: TGTGCCTCACTGGGGATTGGGGGGCGCGTAGATACGCAGTATTTT.

This clone came up once. The CDR3 here is CASSPRTGRLFGSNQPQHF. CDR3 nucleotide sequence: TGTGCCAGCAGTCCCCGGACAGGGAGGTTATTTGGGAGCAATCAGCCCCAGCATTTT. The V and J genes are TRBV27 and TRBJ1-5; TRBD1 agrees at 8 bases. This CDR3 has 19 residues. Germline values: CDR1 MNHEY, CDR2 SMNVEV (reference sequence). Losses at the gene ends were 5 bases for V and 1 base for J; bases not matched to a gene: 16.

The chain joins TRBV30 to TRBJ2-4; 8 positions agree with TRBD2. This CDR3 comprises 14 residues. Losses at the gene ends were 8 bases for V and 5 bases for J; bases not matched to a gene: 11. The V gene's germline CDR1 is GTSNPN and CDR2 SVGIG (reference sequence). The chain's CDR3 is CAGHRGRGENIQYF. CDR3 DNA: TGTGCCGGACACAGAGGGCGGGGGGAAAACATTCAGTACTTC.

The chain employs TRBV7-9 and TRBJ1-2, with D perhaps matching TRBD1 (5 bases). From germline, CDR1 is SEHNR and CDR2 FQNEAQ (reference sequence). CDR3 length equals 13 residues. Trimming shortened V by 4 bases and J by 8 bases, and 14 bases separated the two germline ends. The CDR3 sequence: CASSSPGRWGYTF. The CDR3 DNA is TGTGCCAGCAGCTCACCGGGACGGTGGGGCTACACCTTC.

This clone showed up just once. The J gene is TRBJ2-1, the V gene TRBV11-2; 11 bases align to TRBD2. Germline V lookup: CDR1 SGHAT, CDR2 FQNNGV. The V segment lost 1 base and the J segment 4 bases; nucleotides outside the gene matches: 3. The CDR3 contains 16 residues. CDR3 nucleotides: TGTGCCAGCAGCTTAGCACTAGCGGGGGTTTACAATGAGCAGTTCTTC. It codes for CASSLALAGVYNEQFF.

DNA for the CDR3: TGCGCCAGCAGCCATTCAGCGGGACAGCCACTTTACAATGAGCAGTTCTTC. Translation gives CASSHSAGQPLYNEQFF. The genes are TRBV4-1 and TRBJ2-1; possibly TRBD1 or TRBD2 for D (7 bases each). The CDR3 is made up of 17 amino acids. Between the trimmed V and J ends, which lost 3 bases and 4 bases, there was a span of 19 bases. Germline V gives CDR1 MGHRA, CDR2 YSYEKL.

This rearrangement joins TRBV5-1 to TRBJ2-1; a weak D match, TRBD2 (7 bases). Deletions cut 0 bases from V and 2 bases from J, with 12 bases between. Germline loops: CDR1 SGHRS, CDR2 YFSETQ. The CDR3 runs to 16 residues. The CDR3 DNA follows: TGCGCCAGCAGCTTGGACGGGGGGCTCACCTACAATGAGCAGTTCTTC. It encodes CASSLDGGLTYNEQFF. The entire variable domain, with the rest obtained from reference TRBV5-1 and TRBJ2-1, is as follows: KAGVTQTPRYLIKTRGQQVTLSCSPISGHRSVSWYQQTPGQGLQFLFEYFSETQRNKGNFPGRFSGRQFSNSRSEMNVSTLELGDSALYLCASSLDGGLTYNEQFFGPGTRLTVL.

At least ten counts were recorded for this clone. V and J are TRBV11-1 and TRBJ2-1, with TRBD2 matching 8 bases. With V trimmed by 4 bases and J by 6 bases, 5 bases remained unmatched. Looked up from germline, CDR1 is SGHAT and CDR2 is FQDESV (reference sequence). The CDR3 runs to 14 residues. The CDR3 nucleotides are TGTGCCAGCAGCTCGGGACTAGGGAGCAATGAGCAGTTCTTC. This codes for CASSSGLGSNEQFF. Filled out from reference TRBV11-1 and TRBJ2-1, the complete variable domain reads EAEVAQSPRYKITEKSQAVAFWCDPISGHATLYWYRQILGQGPELLVQFQDESVVDDSQLPKDRFSAERLKGVDSTLKIQPAELGDSAMYLCASSSGLGSNEQFFGPGTRLTVL.

The V and J genes are TRBV2 and TRBJ1-1, with D maybe TRBD1 (6 bases). Germline V gives CDR1 SNHLY, CDR2 FYNNEI. The CDR3 runs 15 residues. V gave up 5 bases and J gave up 3 bases, with 16 bases separating them. The CDR3 coding sequence is TGTGCCAGCAGTATGGGGGGCGCCTCTTACACTGAAGCTTTCTTT. This gives the protein CASSMGGASYTEAFF.

The DNA for the CDR3 is TGTGCCAGCAAGAAGAACACTGAAGCTTTCTTT. This encodes CASKKNTEAFF. The chain uses TRBV27 and TRBJ1-1, with D hard to call. This CDR3 is built from 11 residues. V was cut by 7 bases and J by 1 base, with 4 bases left in between. CDR1 and CDR2 (germline): MNHEY, SMNVEV (reference sequence).

The V call is TRBV7-9, the J call TRBJ2-1, with D tentatively TRBD1 or TRBD2 (5 bases each). The germline V gene encodes CDR1 SEHNR and CDR2 FQNEAQ (reference sequence). Trimming took off 4 bases at V and 6 bases at J, with 7 bases between the two ends. This CDR3 has 12 residues. CDR3 in amino acids: CASSSGLNEQFF. The CDR3 DNA reads TGTGCCAGCAGCTCGGGGCTCAATGAGCAGTTCTTC.

The chain recombines TRBV7-2 with TRBJ2-3; possibly TRBD1 for D (5 bases). Germline values: CDR1 SGHTA, CDR2 FQGNSA. V was trimmed by 6 bases and J by 2 bases, leaving 9 bases between them. The CDR3 has 13 residues. The CDR3 protein is CASRPGFTDTQYF. The DNA of the CDR3 is TGTGCCAGCAGGCCAGGGTTCACAGATACGCAGTATTTT.

CDR3 residues: CASSLEVLETQYF. CDR3 nucleotide sequence: TGTGCCAGCAGCTTAGAGGTGCTAGAGACCCAGTACTTC. The gene calls are TRBV11-2 and TRBJ2-5; D uncertain. Germline V gene sequence: CDR1 SGHAT, CDR2 FQNNGV. This CDR3 region has 13 residues. The V and J ends lost 0 bases and 4 bases respectively, with 6 bases between them.

V and J are TRBV5-6 and TRBJ2-7; 12 bases are shared with TRBD1. The germline gives CDR1 SGHDT, CDR2 YYEEEE. This CDR3 is 14 amino acids long. After removal of 3 bases from V and 4 bases from J, the junction contained 2 bases not matched to a gene. The CDR3 is CASSSGQGAYEQYF. The CDR3 nucleotides read TGTGCCAGCAGCTCGGGACAGGGGGCATACGAGCAGTACTTC.

The chain carries TRBV11-2 and TRBJ2-7; TRBD1 agrees at 7 bases. With 0 bases clipped from V and 3 bases from J, the junction kept 8 bases outside the gene matches. CDR3 size: 16 residues. From germline, CDR1 is SGHAT and CDR2 FQNNGV. Here the CDR3 reads CASSLEIGRTGYEQYF. DNA for the CDR3: TGTGCCAGCAGCTTAGAGATAGGTCGGACAGGCTACGAGCAGTACTTC.

The rearrangement uses TRBV7-9 and TRBJ2-1; D perhaps matches TRBD2 (7 bases). Germline V gives CDR1 SEHNR, CDR2 FQNEAQ (reference sequence). V lost 1 base and J 0 bases, leaving 13 bases between the germline ends. This CDR3 region has 17 residues. CDR3 amino acids: CASSLVGGHSSYNEQFF. The CDR3 DNA sequence: TGTGCCAGCAGCTTAGTGGGGGGGCACAGCTCCTACAATGAGCAGTTCTTC.

This chain connects TRBV7-9 to TRBJ2-1; 8 nucleotides align to TRBD1. This CDR3 has 15 amino acids. CDR1 and CDR2 from the germline V gene are SEHNR and FQNEAQ (reference sequence). The V and J ends lost 7 bases and 0 bases, in that order; junction bases with no gene match: 5. The CDR3 bases are TGTGCCAGCAACCAACAGGGGGGCTCCTACAATGAGCAGTTCTTC. It codes for CASNQQGGSYNEQFF.